This TCR beta chain was sequenced for a study of blood T cell repertoires in COVID-19. Original processing notes: Estimation of nucleated cell counts was performed using reference gene primer amplification. Profiling relied on immunoSEQ multiplex PCR, and the TCRdb table lists in-frame clones only, not all of them. V, J and clone size were drawn from that table, and D and trimming were deduced from the DNA. The data show about 190,000 clones, roughly four fifths seen once. The TCR was taken from a woman aged 25 to 39 with acute or convalescent COVID-19. Sequences were obtained from peripheral blood.

The CDR3 DNA reads as TGTGCCAGCAGAGGAGGATTACTGTACGAGCAGTACTTC. It codes for CASRGGLLYEQYF. The J gene is TRBJ2-7, the V gene TRBV6-5, with D maybe TRBD2 (5 bases). The CDR3 has 13 residues. CDR1 is MNHEY and CDR2 is SVGAGI in the germline V gene. Trimming took 6 bases from V and 4 from J, leaving 13 bases between them.